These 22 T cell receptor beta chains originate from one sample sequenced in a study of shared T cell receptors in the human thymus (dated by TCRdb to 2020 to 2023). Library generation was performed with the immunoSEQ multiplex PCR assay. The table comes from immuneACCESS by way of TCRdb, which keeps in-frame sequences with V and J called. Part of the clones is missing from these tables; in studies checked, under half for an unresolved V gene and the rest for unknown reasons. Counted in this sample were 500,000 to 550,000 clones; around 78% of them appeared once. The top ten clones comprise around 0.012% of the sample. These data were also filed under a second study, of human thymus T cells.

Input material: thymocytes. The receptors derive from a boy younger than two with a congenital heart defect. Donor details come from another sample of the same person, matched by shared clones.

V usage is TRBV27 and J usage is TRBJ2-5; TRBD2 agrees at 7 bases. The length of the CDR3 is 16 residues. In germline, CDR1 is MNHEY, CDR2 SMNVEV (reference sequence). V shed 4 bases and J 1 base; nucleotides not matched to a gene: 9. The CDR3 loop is CASSCHAGAPQETQYF. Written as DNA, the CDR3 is TGTGCCAGCAGTTGTCACGCGGGAGCGCCCCAAGAGACCCAGTACTTC.

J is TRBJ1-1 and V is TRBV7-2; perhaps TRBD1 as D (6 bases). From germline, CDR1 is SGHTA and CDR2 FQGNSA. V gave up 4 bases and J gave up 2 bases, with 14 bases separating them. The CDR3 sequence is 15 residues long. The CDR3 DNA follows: TGTGCCAGCAGCTCCCCCCGGACAGATAACACTGAAGCTTTCTTT. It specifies CASSSPRTDNTEAFF.

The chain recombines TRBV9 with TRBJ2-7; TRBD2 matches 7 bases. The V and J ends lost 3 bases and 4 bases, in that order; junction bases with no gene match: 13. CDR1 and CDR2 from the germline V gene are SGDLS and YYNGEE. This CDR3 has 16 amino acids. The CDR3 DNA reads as TGTGCCAGCAGCGGGCGGGCCAGCGGGAAAGTTTACGAGCAGTACTTC. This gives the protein CASSGRASGKVYEQYF.

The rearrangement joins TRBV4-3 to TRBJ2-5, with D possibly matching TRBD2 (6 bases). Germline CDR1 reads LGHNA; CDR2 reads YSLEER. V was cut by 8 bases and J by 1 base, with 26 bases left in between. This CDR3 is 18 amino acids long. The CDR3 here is CASSRGGNWGEIQETQYF. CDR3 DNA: TGCGCCAGCTCCCGAGGAGGGAACTGGGGGGAGATCCAAGAGACCCAGTACTTC.

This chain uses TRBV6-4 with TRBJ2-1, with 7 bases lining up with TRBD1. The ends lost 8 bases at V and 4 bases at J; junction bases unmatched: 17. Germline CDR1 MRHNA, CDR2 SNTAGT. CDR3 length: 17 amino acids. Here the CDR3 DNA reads TGTGCCAGCGACATTTGGAAAACCGGGACAGCTTACAATGAGCAGTTCTTC. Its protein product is CASDIWKTGTAYNEQFF.

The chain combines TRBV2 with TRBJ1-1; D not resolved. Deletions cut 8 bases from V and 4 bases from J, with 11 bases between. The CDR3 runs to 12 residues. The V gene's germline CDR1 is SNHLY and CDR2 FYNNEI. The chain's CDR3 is CASEGRGTEAFF. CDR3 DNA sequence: TGTGCCAGCGAGGGCCGGGGCACTGAAGCTTTCTTT.

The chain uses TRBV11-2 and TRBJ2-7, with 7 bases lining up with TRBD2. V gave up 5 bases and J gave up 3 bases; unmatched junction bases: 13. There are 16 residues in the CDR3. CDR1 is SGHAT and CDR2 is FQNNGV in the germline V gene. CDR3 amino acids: CASSPKLAWLGYEQYF. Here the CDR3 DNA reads TGTGCCAGCAGCCCCAAACTAGCGTGGCTGGGCTACGAGCAGTACTTC.

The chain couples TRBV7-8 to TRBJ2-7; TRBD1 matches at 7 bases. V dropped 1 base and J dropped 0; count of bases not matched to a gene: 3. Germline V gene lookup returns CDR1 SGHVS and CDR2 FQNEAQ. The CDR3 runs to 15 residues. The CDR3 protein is CASSLGTGSSYEQYF. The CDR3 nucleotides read TGTGCCAGCAGCTTAGGGACAGGCAGCTCCTACGAGCAGTACTTC.

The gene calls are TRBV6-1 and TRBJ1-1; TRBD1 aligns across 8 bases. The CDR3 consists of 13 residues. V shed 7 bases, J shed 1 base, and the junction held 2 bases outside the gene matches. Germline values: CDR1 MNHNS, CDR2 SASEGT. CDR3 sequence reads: CASIGTGNTEAFF. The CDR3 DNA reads TGTGCCAGCATTGGGACAGGGAACACTGAAGCTTTCTTT.

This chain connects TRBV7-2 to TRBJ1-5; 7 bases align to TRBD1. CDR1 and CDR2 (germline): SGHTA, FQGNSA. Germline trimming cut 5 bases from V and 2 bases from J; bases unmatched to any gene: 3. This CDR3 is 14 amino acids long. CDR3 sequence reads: CASSRQGGNQPQHF. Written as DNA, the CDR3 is TGTGCCAGCAGCCGACAGGGAGGCAATCAGCCCCAGCATTTT.

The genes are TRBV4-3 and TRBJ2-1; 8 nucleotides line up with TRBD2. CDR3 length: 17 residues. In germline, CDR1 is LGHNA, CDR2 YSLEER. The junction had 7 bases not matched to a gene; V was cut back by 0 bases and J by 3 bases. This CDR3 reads CASSQDAASGSYNEQFF. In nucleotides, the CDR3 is TGCGCCAGCAGCCAAGATGCGGCGAGCGGGAGCTACAATGAGCAGTTCTTC.

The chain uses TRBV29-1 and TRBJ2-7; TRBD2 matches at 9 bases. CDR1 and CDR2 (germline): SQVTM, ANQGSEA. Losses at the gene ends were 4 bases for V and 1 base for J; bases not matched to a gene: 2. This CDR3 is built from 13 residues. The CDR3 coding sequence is TGCAGCGTTGGGCTAGCGGGATCCTACGAGCAGTACTTC. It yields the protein CSVGLAGSYEQYF.

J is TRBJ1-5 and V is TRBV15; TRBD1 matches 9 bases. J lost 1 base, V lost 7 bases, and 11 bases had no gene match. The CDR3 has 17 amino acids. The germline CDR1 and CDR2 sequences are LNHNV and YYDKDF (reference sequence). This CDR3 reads CATNADRGSRSNQPQHF. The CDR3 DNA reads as TGTGCCACCAACGCGGACAGGGGCTCGAGAAGCAATCAGCCCCAGCATTTT.

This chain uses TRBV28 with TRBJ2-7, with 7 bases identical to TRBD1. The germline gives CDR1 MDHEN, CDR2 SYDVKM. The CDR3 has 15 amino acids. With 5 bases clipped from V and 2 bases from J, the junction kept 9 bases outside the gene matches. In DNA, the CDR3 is TGTGCCAGCAGTCCTCGAACCGGGACAGCCTACGAGCAGTACTTC. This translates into CASSPRTGTAYEQYF.

The CDR3 here is CASSIDPGGSYNEQFF. CDR3 DNA: TGTGCCAGTAGTATAGACCCAGGGGGCTCCTACAATGAGCAGTTCTTC. The chain carries TRBV19 and TRBJ2-1, with 7 bases matching TRBD1. This CDR3 has 16 residues. V gave up 0 bases and J gave up 0 bases; unmatched junction bases: 2. The germline gives CDR1 LNHDA, CDR2 SQIVND (reference sequence).

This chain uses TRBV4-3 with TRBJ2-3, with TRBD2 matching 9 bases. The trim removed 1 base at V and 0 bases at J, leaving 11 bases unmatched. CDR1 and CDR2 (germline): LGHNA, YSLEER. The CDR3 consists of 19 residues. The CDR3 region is CASSQVGRLADASTDTQYF. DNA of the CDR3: TGCGCCAGCAGCCAAGTGGGGAGACTAGCGGATGCTAGCACAGATACGCAGTATTTT.

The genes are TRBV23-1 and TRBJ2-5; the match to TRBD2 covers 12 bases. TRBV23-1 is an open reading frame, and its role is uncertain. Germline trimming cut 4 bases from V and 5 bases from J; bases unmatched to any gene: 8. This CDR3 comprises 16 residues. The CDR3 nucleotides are TGCGCCAGCAGTCCCCAACTAGCGGGAGGCCCCGAGACCCAGTACTTC. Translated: CASSPQLAGGPETQYF.

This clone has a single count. The CDR3 here is CAISDAPAGQSGNTIYF. The CDR3 DNA reads TGTGCCATCAGTGATGCCCCGGCTGGGCAATCTGGAAACACCATATATTTT. This sequence joins TRBV10-3 and TRBJ1-3; D uncertain. The CDR3 spans 17 residues. Trimming took 3 bases from V and 1 from J, leaving 16 bases between them. Per germline, CDR1 ENHRY and CDR2 SYGVKD.

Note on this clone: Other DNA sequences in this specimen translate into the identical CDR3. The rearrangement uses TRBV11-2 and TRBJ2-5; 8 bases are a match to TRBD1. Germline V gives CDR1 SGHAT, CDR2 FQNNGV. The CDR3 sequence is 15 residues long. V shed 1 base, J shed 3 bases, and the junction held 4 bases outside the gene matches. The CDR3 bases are TGTGCCAGCAGCTTAGGCGACAGGGGAGAAGAGACCCAGTACTTC. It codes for CASSLGDRGEETQYF.

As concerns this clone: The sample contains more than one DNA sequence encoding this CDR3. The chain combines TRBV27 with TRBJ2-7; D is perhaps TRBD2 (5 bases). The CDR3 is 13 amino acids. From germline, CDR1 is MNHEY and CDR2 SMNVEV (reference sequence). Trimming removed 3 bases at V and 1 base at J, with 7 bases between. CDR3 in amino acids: CASSFSGSYEQYF. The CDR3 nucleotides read TGTGCCAGCAGTTTCAGCGGTTCCTACGAGCAGTACTTC.

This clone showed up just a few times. The CDR3 region is CASSPFGERNQPQHF. The CDR3, as DNA: TGTGCCAGCAGTCCTTTCGGGGAGAGGAATCAGCCCCAGCATTTT. The chain joins TRBV25-1 to TRBJ1-5; D not certain. The CDR3 length is 15 residues. Germline V CDR1 and CDR2: MGHDK, SYGVNS. The V gene lost 5 bases and the J gene lost 4 bases, with 15 bases spanning the gap.

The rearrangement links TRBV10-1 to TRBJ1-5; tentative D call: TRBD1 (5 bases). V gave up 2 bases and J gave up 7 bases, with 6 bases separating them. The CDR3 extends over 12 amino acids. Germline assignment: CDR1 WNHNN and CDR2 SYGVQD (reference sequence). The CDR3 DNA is TGCGCCAGCAGTGAGCAGGGCCAGCCCCAGCATTTT. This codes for CASSEQGQPQHF.